A single sample is the source of the 29 T cell receptor beta chains below, sequenced in a study of T-cell reconstitution after alpha-beta-depleted transplantation in children. Preparation of the TCRbeta library involved a method that used unique molecular identifiers. MiXCR was run by TCRdb on the PCR reads, yielding one entry per CDR3 protein. The repertoire holds about 240,000 distinct CDR3 sequences, with about 25% as singletons. Sequences were derived from PBMCs, sampled before TCRalphabeta/CD19-depleted stem cell transplant. All receptors come from a girl aged 2-10 years with Fanconi anemia, due to receive a stem cell transplant.

V and J are TRBV28 and TRBJ2-5; 7 bases fit TRBD1. Looked up from germline, CDR1 is MDHEN and CDR2 is SYDVKM. Trimming removed 3 bases from V and 5 bases from J; junction bases left unmatched: 6. This CDR3 is 14 amino acids long. CDR3 sequence (DNA): TGTGCCAGCAGTTTTCTGACAGGGCGGGAGACCCAGTACTTC. It translates to CASSFLTGRETQYF.

This clonotype has only a few counts. The gene calls are TRBV2 and TRBJ2-6; a weak D match, TRBD1 (5 bases). CDR1 is SNHLY and CDR2 is FYNNEI in the germline V gene. The CDR3 contains 18 residues. V dropped 1 base and J dropped 0 bases, with 13 bases sitting between them. The CDR3 coding sequence is TGTGCCAGCAGTGAAGTTAATATTAGGGGCTCTGGGGCCAACGTCCTGACTTTC. The encoded protein is CASSEVNIRGSGANVLTF.

The CDR3 reads CASRVLGTSGYNEQFF. The CDR3 bases are TGTGCCAGCAGGGTACTCGGGACTAGCGGTTACAATGAGCAGTTCTTC. The chain recombines TRBV6-2 or TRBV6-3 with TRBJ2-1; 11 bases map to TRBD2. CDR3 length: 16 residues. Germline V gene sequence: CDR1 MNHEY, CDR2 SVGEGT. The junction had 8 bases not matched to a gene; V was cut back by 6 bases and J by 4 bases.

This clonotype showed up just a few times. J is TRBJ2-7 and V is TRBV20-1, with 10 positions matching TRBD1. The germline CDR1 and CDR2 sequences are DFQATT and SNEGSKA (reference sequence). Trimming removed 4 bases from V and 4 bases from J; junction bases left unmatched: 4. CDR3 length equals 13 residues. This CDR3 reads CSATGQGLYEQYF. In DNA form, the CDR3 reads TGCAGTGCTACGGGACAGGGGCTTTACGAGCAGTACTTC.

This clonotype was found a few times. The chain has TRBV5-5 and TRBJ1-1; no firm D call. Germline assignment: CDR1 SGHKS and CDR2 YYEKEE (reference sequence). Trimming took 3 bases from V and 2 from J, leaving 14 bases between them. The CDR3 covers 15 residues. The CDR3 spells CASSSPWAGNTEAFF. The CDR3 bases are TGTGCCAGCAGCTCCCCGTGGGCCGGCAACACTGAAGCTTTCTTT.

The V and J genes are TRBV6-1 and TRBJ2-1; possible D gene TRBD2, 5 bases. The length of the CDR3 is 14 residues. The germline V gene encodes CDR1 MNHNS and CDR2 SASEGT. The germline V and J ends were trimmed by 6 bases and 7 bases, with 16 bases remaining between them. The CDR3: CASRSRVDWNEQFF. As DNA, the CDR3 is TGTGCCAGCAGATCGCGGGTTGATTGGAATGAGCAGTTCTTC.

The rearrangement uses TRBV21-1 and TRBJ1-1; the table's D call TRBD1 went unverified against the DNA. TRBV21-1 is designated a pseudogene. The CDR3 has 18 residues. Here the CDR3 reads CASSTLTGGGGLNTEAFF. The DNA for the CDR3 is TGTGCCAGCAGCACATTGACAGGGGGCGGGGGTTTGAACACTGAAGCTTTCTTT.

This chain links TRBV4-1 with TRBJ2-5; the match to TRBD2 covers 11 bases. Germline lookup yields CDR1 MGHRA and CDR2 YSYEKL. This CDR3 is built from 18 residues. Unmatched junction bases numbered 7, after V lost 1 base and J lost 0 bases. The CDR3 nucleotides are TGCGCCAGCAGCCAAGTAGAGGGGACTAGCGGTTACCAAGAGACCCAGTACTTC. Amino acids: CASSQVEGTSGYQETQYF.

The chain carries TRBV28 and TRBJ2-3, with D possibly TRBD2 on 6 matching bases. Germline CDR1 MDHEN, CDR2 SYDVKM. CDR3 length equals 15 residues. V shed 3 bases and J shed 3 bases, with 13 bases lying between them. CDR3: CASSLKSLATDTQYF. The CDR3 DNA follows: TGTGCCAGCAGTTTGAAGTCCCTAGCGACAGATACGCAGTATTTT.

The CDR3 nucleotides read TGCAGTGCTAGTCTCCTCGACAGATTCTCCACAGATACGCAGTATTTT. Amino acid sequence: CSASLLDRFSTDTQYF. V gene TRBV20-1 combines with J gene TRBJ2-3, with D maybe TRBD1 (5 bases). The CDR3 is made up of 16 amino acids. Trimming left V 3 bases short and J 2 bases short, with 18 bases between. CDR1 and CDR2 from the germline V gene are DFQATT and SNEGSKA (reference sequence).

This clonotype showed up many times. V and J are TRBV15 and TRBJ2-7; D is possibly TRBD1 or TRBD2 (5 bases each). This CDR3 contains 17 residues. Trimming took 2 bases from V and 2 from J, leaving 19 bases between them. The V gene's germline CDR1 is LNHNV and CDR2 YYDKDF (reference sequence). The CDR3 nucleotides read TGTGCCACCAGCAGAATATCCGGGACGAGTCACACCTACGAGCAGTACTTC. Its translation: CATSRISGTSHTYEQYF.

V gene TRBV20-1 combines with J gene TRBJ2-7; D is possibly TRBD2 (6 bases). With 6 bases removed from V and 2 bases from J, the gap between germline ends came to 11 bases. CDR1 is DFQATT and CDR2 is SNEGSKA in the germline V gene (reference sequence). CDR3 size: 12 residues. DNA for the CDR3: TGCAGTGCGCCGACTAGTCCCTACGAGCAGTACTTC. Protein sequence: CSAPTSPYEQYF.

This clonotype appeared many times. The chain has TRBV29-1 and TRBJ2-5; D unclear. The ends were cut back, 3 bases at V and 8 bases at J, with 7 bases in the middle. Germline CDR1 and CDR2: SQVTM and ANQGSEA. The CDR3 runs to 10 residues. The CDR3 loop reads CSVEGYTQYF. CDR3 nucleotides: TGCAGCGTTGAGGGTTATACCCAGTACTTC.

This clonotype appeared many times. This sequence joins TRBV29-1 and TRBJ2-5; 10 nucleotides align to TRBD1. Germline assignment: CDR1 SQVTM and CDR2 ANQGSEA. V was clipped by 6 bases and J by 5 bases; unmatched bases: 3. The CDR3 sequence is 12 residues long. The CDR3 coding sequence is TGCAGCGTAAGGACAGGGGGGGAGACCCAGTACTTC. It codes for CSVRTGGETQYF.

This chain uses TRBV29-1 with TRBJ2-7; 10 bases are shared with TRBD2. This CDR3 has 14 residues. After removal of 6 bases from V and 5 bases from J, the junction contained 10 bases not matched to a gene. In germline, CDR1 is SQVTM, CDR2 ANQGSEA. As DNA, the CDR3 is TGCAGCGTAGCGGGAGGGCCCAATTTGAACGAGCAGTACTTC. It encodes CSVAGGPNLNEQYF.

This clonotype was picked up a small number of times. This chain connects TRBV28 to TRBJ2-5; 10 bases map to TRBD2. Germline values: CDR1 MDHEN, CDR2 SYDVKM. V trimming: 6 bases; J trimming: 2 bases; junction bases outside the gene matches: 21. The CDR3 sequence is 20 residues long. CDR3: CASSRPGGLAGVTRQETQYF. CDR3 DNA: TGTGCCAGCAGCCGACCCGGAGGGCTAGCGGGGGTTACCCGTCAAGAGACCCAGTACTTC.

V usage is TRBV28 and J usage is TRBJ1-1; 8 bases are a match to TRBD1. J gave up 0 bases and V 2 bases, and 5 bases lay outside the gene matches. The CDR3 contains 16 residues. The germline CDR1 and CDR2 sequences are MDHEN and SYDVKM. The CDR3 DNA sequence: TGTGCCAGCAGTTTAGGACAGGGCTTGATGAACACTGAAGCTTTCTTT. Its translation is CASSLGQGLMNTEAFF.

This clonotype was seen only a few times. The chain joins TRBV25-1 to TRBJ1-1; D not resolved. Trimming stripped 4 bases from V and 2 bases from J, with 8 bases between. CDR1 and CDR2 from the germline V gene are MGHDK and SYGVNS. The CDR3 loop spans 13 amino acids. The CDR3, as DNA: TGTGCCAGCAGTGGCCCTGGAAACACTGAAGCTTTCTTT. It translates to CASSGPGNTEAFF. The full variable domain, its missing parts supplied by reference TRBV25-1 and TRBJ1-1, is EADIYQTPRYLVIGTGKKITLECSQTMGHDKMYWYQQDPGMELHLIHYSYGVNSTEKGDLSSESTVSRIRTEHFPLTLESARPSHTSQYLCASSGPGNTEAFFGQGTRLTVV.

This clonotype was counted at least ten times. The J gene is TRBJ1-6, the V gene TRBV20-1, with a weak D call TRBD1 (6 bases). The V and J ends lost 3 bases and 5 bases respectively, with 14 bases between them. This CDR3 has 15 residues. Germline V gene lookup returns CDR1 DFQATT and CDR2 SNEGSKA (reference sequence). The CDR3 region has the DNA TGCAGTGCTAGTACCACAGGGTGGGATAATTCACCCCTCCACTTT. It specifies CSASTTGWDNSPLHF.

The sample holds many counts of this clonotype. The chain uses TRBV12-3 or TRBV12-4 and TRBJ2-3, with 8 nucleotides matching TRBD2. The CDR3 sequence is 15 residues long. The J segment lost 4 bases and the V segment lost 7 bases, leaving 10 bases of the junction unmatched. CDR3 protein: CASTPGLAGPDTQYF. The CDR3, as DNA: TGTGCCAGCACCCCGGGGCTAGCGGGCCCAGATACGCAGTATTTT.

The chain links TRBV29-1 to TRBJ2-7; 9 bases are shared with TRBD2. CDR1 is SQVTM, CDR2 ANQGSEA, per germline. The CDR3 is 13 amino acids. V lost 4 bases, J lost 5 bases, and 6 bases stayed unmatched. CDR3 sequence (DNA): TGCAGCGTTGGGGCGGGAGGGCCTAACGAGCAGTACTTC. Its protein is CSVGAGGPNEQYF.

The chain links TRBV24-1 to TRBJ2-6; TRBD2 is a possible D gene (5 bases). This CDR3 has 16 residues. V was trimmed by 1 base and J by 2 bases, leaving 8 bases between them. The germline gives CDR1 KGHDR, CDR2 SFDVKD. The CDR3 is CATSDFQRAGANVLTF. As DNA, the CDR3 is TGTGCCACCAGTGATTTCCAGAGGGCTGGGGCCAACGTCCTGACTTTC.

This clonotype was counted ten times or more. V and J are TRBV15 and TRBJ2-7; D remains unclear. Trimming left V 1 base short and J 0 bases short, with 19 bases between. CDR1 and CDR2 (germline): LNHNV, YYDKDF (reference sequence). This CDR3 is 18 amino acids long. For the CDR3, the DNA is TGTGCCACCAGCAGAGGTTTGAAAGTGGGATCCCTCTCCTACGAGCAGTACTTC. This gives the protein CATSRGLKVGSLSYEQYF.

V is TRBV7-9 and J is TRBJ2-7; possible D gene TRBD2, 6 bases. CDR1 and CDR2 (germline): SEHNR, FQNEAQ (reference sequence). The V end was cut by 4 bases, the J end by 9 bases, with 16 bases between. The CDR3 loop spans 13 amino acids. This CDR3 is CASSSSGSKLQYF. For the CDR3, the DNA is TGTGCCAGCAGCTCGTCCGGGAGCAAATTGCAGTACTTC.

This clonotype was seen only a few times. The rearrangement joins TRBV7-2 to TRBJ2-5, with TRBD1 matching 9 bases. CDR1 is SGHTA and CDR2 is FQGNSA in the germline V gene. The CDR3 is made up of 15 amino acids. V lost 2 bases, J lost 6 bases, and 7 bases stayed unmatched. CDR3 nucleotide sequence: TGTGCCAGCAGCTTATTTCCGGGACAGGGCAAGACCCAGTACTTC. Translation: CASSLFPGQGKTQYF.

The rearrangement joins TRBV23-1 to TRBJ2-7, with D possibly matching TRBD1 (6 bases). TRBV23-1 is reported as an ORF; its role is uncertain. The CDR3 is 14 amino acids. Deletions cut 6 bases from V and 2 bases from J, with 14 bases between. CDR3 sequence (DNA): TGCGCCAGCAGAAACACCGGGACAACCTACGAGCAGTACTTC. Protein: CASRNTGTTYEQYF.

The chain carries TRBV7-2 and TRBJ1-6; 7 positions agree with TRBD1. Germline V lookup: CDR1 SGHTA, CDR2 FQGNSA. The CDR3 runs 15 residues. Trimming cost V 5 bases and J 6 bases; bases outside gene matches: 7. DNA for the CDR3: TGTGCCAGCAGCCCGGGACAGACTATTAATTCACCCCTCCACTTT. This sequence encodes CASSPGQTINSPLHF.

The rearrangement uses TRBV10-1 and TRBJ2-5; TRBD2 matches at 13 bases. V shed 3 bases and J 4 bases; nucleotides not matched to a gene: 2. CDR1 WNHNN and CDR2 SYGVQD come from the germline V gene (reference sequence). This CDR3 is 15 amino acids long. CDR3 amino acids: CASSELAGGRETQYF. CDR3 bases: TGCGCCAGCAGTGAACTAGCGGGAGGGCGAGAGACCCAGTACTTC.

Worth noting for this clonotype: A single base separates this from a much larger clone, so it may be a read error. The chain carries TRBV29-1 and TRBJ2-1; D is possibly TRBD2 (5 bases). The CDR3 has 14 amino acids. V lost 6 bases and J lost 4, with 16 bases in between. Germline V gene data show CDR1 as SQVTM and CDR2 as ANQGSEA. The CDR3 spells CSVIPGKGYNEQFF. The CDR3 region has the DNA TGCAGCGTCATCCCCGGGAAAGGGTACAATGAGCAGTTCTTC.